A single sample gave rise to the 14 T cell receptor beta chains below, sequenced in a study of tumor T cells in aggressive B-cell lymphoma. Produced via immunoSEQ multiplex PCR; TCRdb's table is partial and in-frame only. The sample lists several thousand clones; approximately 78% were seen once. The sequencing sample was made of tumor tissue. These receptors originate from an adult with diffuse large B cell lymphoma.

The chain joins TRBV28 to TRBJ2-2; D is perhaps TRBD2 (5 bases). The ends were cut back, 8 bases at V and 5 bases at J, with 12 bases in the middle. From germline, CDR1 is MDHEN and CDR2 SYDVKM. The CDR3 length is 13 residues. The CDR3 protein is CASGRPGTGELFF. The CDR3 bases are TGTGCCAGCGGAAGGCCGGGAACCGGGGAGCTGTTTTTT.

V gene TRBV2 combines with J gene TRBJ2-1; 10 bases match TRBD2. Germline V CDR1 and CDR2: SNHLY, FYNNEI. V shed 11 bases, J shed 4 bases, and the junction held 5 bases outside the gene matches. This CDR3 is built from 13 residues. The CDR3 protein is CAGLGLAYNEQFF. The DNA for the CDR3 is TGTGCCGGGTTGGGACTAGCGTACAATGAGCAGTTCTTC.

V usage is TRBV19 and J usage is TRBJ2-6, with D uncertain. The germline V gene encodes CDR1 LNHDA and CDR2 SQIVND (reference sequence). Trimming removed 9 bases at V and 0 bases at J, with 12 bases between. CDR3 length: 15 amino acids. Written as DNA, the CDR3 is TGTGCCAGCAACAATTGGAGCTCTGGGGCCAACGTCCTGACTTTC. Its protein product is CASNNWSSGANVLTF.

This clone was counted a few times. The chain links TRBV6-5 to TRBJ1-2; weak D call: TRBD1 (5 bases). Germline lookup yields CDR1 MNHEY and CDR2 SVGAGI. Between the trimmed V and J ends, which lost 2 bases and 2 bases, there was a span of 9 bases. The CDR3 is 14 residues long. This CDR3 reads CASSYQGTNYGYTF. CDR3 coding DNA: TGTGCCAGCAGTTACCAGGGTACCAACTATGGCTACACCTTC.

The chain has TRBV13 and TRBJ1-2; D remains ambiguous. Germline lookup yields CDR1 PRHDT and CDR2 FYEKMQ (reference sequence). This CDR3 comprises 13 residues. V was trimmed by 6 bases and J by 6 bases, leaving 14 bases between them. CDR3 protein: CASSIGLANGYTF. In nucleotides, the CDR3 is TGTGCCAGCAGTATAGGGCTAGCCAATGGCTACACCTTC.

The chain couples TRBV19 to TRBJ2-5; tentatively, D is TRBD1 (6 bases). The CDR3 length is 13 residues. Germline CDR1 is LNHDA and CDR2 is SQIVND (reference sequence). The V end was cut by 5 bases, the J end by 3 bases, with 10 bases between. In DNA form, the CDR3 reads TGTGCCAGTAGTCCGCGGACAGAAGAGACCCAGTACTTC. Protein sequence: CASSPRTEETQYF.

The chain links TRBV7-6 to TRBJ2-7; D may be TRBD1 (5 bases). Germline CDR1 is SGHVS and CDR2 is FNYEAQ. There are 14 residues in the CDR3. Trimming removed 5 bases at V and 2 bases at J, with 13 bases between. CDR3 protein: CASSPDSSAYEQYF. The CDR3 coding sequence is TGTGCCAGCAGCCCCGACAGTTCCGCCTACGAGCAGTACTTC.

The V and J genes are TRBV15 and TRBJ2-7, with 9 positions matching TRBD2. Trimming cost V 5 bases and J 0 bases; bases outside gene matches: 2. The CDR3 totals 14 residues. From germline, CDR1 is LNHNV and CDR2 YYDKDF (reference sequence). The CDR3 here is CATSELAGSYEQYF. For the CDR3, the DNA is TGTGCCACCAGCGAACTAGCGGGCTCCTACGAGCAGTACTTC.

The V gene is TRBV9, the J gene TRBJ2-2; 7 bases line up with TRBD1. The junction had 0 bases not matched to a gene; V was cut back by 1 base and J by 3 bases. The CDR3 has 14 residues. CDR1 and CDR2 (germline): SGDLS, YYNGEE. CDR3 sequence: CASSVTGDTGELFF. The CDR3, as DNA: TGTGCCAGCAGCGTAACAGGGGACACCGGGGAGCTGTTTTTT.

The chain recombines TRBV19 with TRBJ2-7; D ambiguous. The CDR3 extends over 12 amino acids. In germline, CDR1 is LNHDA, CDR2 SQIVND (reference sequence). Trimming pared 7 bases from V and 0 bases from J, leaving 7 bases between. CDR3 coding DNA: TGTGCCAGTACGGGTAGCTCCTACGAGCAGTACTTC. Its translation is CASTGSSYEQYF. The full variable domain, completed using reference TRBV19 and TRBJ2-7, is DGGITQSPKYLFRKEGQNVTLSCEQNLNHDAMYWYRQDPGQGLRLIYYSQIVNDFQKGDIAEGYSVSREKKESFPLTVTSAQKNPTAFYLCASTGSSYEQYFGPGTRLTVT.

The chain carries TRBV4-3 and TRBJ2-4; TRBD2 matches at 8 bases. The CDR3 runs to 18 residues. V lost 1 base to trimming and J lost 6 bases; unmatched junction nucleotides: 14. Germline V gene lookup returns CDR1 LGHNA and CDR2 YSLEER. The CDR3 bases are TGCGCCAGCAGCCAAGTTGTCGGCCTGGGCGGGGGGCTAAACATTCAGTACTTC. Translated: CASSQVVGLGGGLNIQYF.

This chain connects TRBV9 to TRBJ1-2; TRBD1 aligns across 7 bases. Germline lookup yields CDR1 SGDLS and CDR2 YYNGEE. CDR3 length equals 17 residues. V shed 0 bases, J shed 7 bases, and the junction held 15 bases outside the gene matches. CDR3 in DNA: TGTGCCAGCAGCGTAGACGGGGCAGGGGGAATAGGGGGTGGCTACACCTTC. Residues: CASSVDGAGGIGGGYTF.

This clone was recorded only once. The chain carries TRBV9 and TRBJ1-2, with D possibly matching TRBD1 (6 bases). V dropped 5 bases and J dropped 4 bases, with 18 bases sitting between them. The CDR3 contains 15 residues. Germline CDR1 SGDLS, CDR2 YYNGEE. The CDR3 loop reads CASSDAGGGSYGYTF. CDR3 in DNA: TGTGCCAGCAGTGACGCGGGGGGGGGCAGCTATGGCTACACCTTC.

V usage is TRBV29-1 and J usage is TRBJ1-2, with D tentatively TRBD1 (6 bases). CDR1 and CDR2 from the germline V gene are SQVTM and ANQGSEA. The CDR3 contains 11 residues. Trimming took 4 bases from V and 6 from J, leaving 9 bases between them. The CDR3 coding sequence is TGCAGCGTTGTAGCAGGGGATGGCTACACCTTC. Encoded protein: CSVVAGDGYTF.